This T cell receptor beta chain is from a study of blood T cell repertoires in COVID-19. Generated by immunoSEQ multiplex PCR, the TCRdb table keeps only in-frame clones and is missing some. The sample has over 200,000 clones, around 88% seen once. The source is a man in his forties with active or convalescent COVID-19. Sequenced: peripheral blood.

The CDR3 sequence is CASTLTSSYEQYF. The CDR3 DNA sequence: TGTGCCAGCACCTTGACATCTTCCTACGAGCAGTACTTC. This rearrangement joins TRBV12-3 or TRBV12-4 to TRBJ2-7; the D is unclear. The CDR3 totals 13 residues. V lost 7 bases to trimming and J lost 1 base, with 11 bases between them.